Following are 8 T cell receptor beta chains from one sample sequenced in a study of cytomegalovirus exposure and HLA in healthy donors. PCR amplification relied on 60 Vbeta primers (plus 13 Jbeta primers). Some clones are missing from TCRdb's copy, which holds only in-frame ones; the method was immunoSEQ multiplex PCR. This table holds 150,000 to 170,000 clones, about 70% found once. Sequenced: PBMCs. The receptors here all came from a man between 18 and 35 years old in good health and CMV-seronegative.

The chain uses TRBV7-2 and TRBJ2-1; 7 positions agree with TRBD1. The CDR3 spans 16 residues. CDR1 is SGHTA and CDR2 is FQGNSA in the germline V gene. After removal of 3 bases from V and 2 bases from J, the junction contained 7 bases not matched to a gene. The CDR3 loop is CASSFGTGAPYNEQFF. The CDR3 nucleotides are TGTGCCAGCAGCTTTGGTACAGGGGCGCCCTACAATGAGCAGTTCTTC. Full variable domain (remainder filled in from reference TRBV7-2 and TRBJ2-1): GAGVSQSPSNKVTEKGKDVELRCDPISGHTALYWYRQSLGQGLEFLIYFQGNSAPDKSGLPSDRFSAERTGGSVSTLTIQRTQQEDSAVYLCASSFGTGAPYNEQFFGPGTRLTVL.

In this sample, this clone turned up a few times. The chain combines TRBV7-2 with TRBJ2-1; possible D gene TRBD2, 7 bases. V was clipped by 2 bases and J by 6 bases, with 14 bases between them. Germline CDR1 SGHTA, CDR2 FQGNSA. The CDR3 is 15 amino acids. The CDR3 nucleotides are TGTGCCAGCAGCTTAAGGGGGGGCGAAGGCAATGAGCAGTTCTTC. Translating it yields CASSLRGGEGNEQFF.

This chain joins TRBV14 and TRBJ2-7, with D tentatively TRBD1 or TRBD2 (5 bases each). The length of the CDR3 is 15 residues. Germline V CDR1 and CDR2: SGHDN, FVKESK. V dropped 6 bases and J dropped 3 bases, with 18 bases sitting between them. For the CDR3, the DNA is TGTGCCAGCAGGCCTGTGGGAGAACAGGACTACGAGCAGTACGTC. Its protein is CASRPVGEQDYEQYV.

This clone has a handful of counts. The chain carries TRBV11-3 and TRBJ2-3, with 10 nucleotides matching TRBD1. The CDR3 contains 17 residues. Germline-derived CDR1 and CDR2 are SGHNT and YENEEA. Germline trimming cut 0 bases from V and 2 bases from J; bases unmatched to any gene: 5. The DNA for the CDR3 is TGTGCCAGCAGCTTAGATAAGGGACAGGGGACCACAGATACGCAGTATTTT. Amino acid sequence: CASSLDKGQGTTDTQYF.

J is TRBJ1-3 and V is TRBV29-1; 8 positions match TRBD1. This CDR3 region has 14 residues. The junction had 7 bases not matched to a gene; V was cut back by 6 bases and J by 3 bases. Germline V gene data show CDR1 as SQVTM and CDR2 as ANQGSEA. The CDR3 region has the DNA TGCAGCGTCCGGACAGGGTCTAGTGGAAACACCATATATTTT. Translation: CSVRTGSSGNTIYF.

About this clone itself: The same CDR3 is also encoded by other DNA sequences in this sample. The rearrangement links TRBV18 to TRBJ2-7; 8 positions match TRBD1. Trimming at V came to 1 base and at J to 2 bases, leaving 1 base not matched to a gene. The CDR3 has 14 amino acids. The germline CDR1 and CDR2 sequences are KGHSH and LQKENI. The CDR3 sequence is CASSPRQGTYEQYV. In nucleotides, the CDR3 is TGTGCCAGCTCACCACGACAGGGGACCTACGAGCAGTACGTC.

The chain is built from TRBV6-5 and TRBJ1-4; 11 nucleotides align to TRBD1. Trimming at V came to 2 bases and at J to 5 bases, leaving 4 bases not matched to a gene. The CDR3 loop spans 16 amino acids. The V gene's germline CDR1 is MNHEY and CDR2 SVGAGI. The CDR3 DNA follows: TGTGCCAGCAGTTACCTCGGGACAGGGGGGAATGAAAAACTGTTTTTT. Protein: CASSYLGTGGNEKLFF.

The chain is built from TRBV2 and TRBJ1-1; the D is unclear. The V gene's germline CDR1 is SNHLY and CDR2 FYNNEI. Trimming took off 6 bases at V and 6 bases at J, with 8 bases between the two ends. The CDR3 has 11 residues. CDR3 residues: CASSQEAEAFF. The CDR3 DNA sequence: TGTGCCAGCAGCCAGGAGGCTGAAGCTTTCTTT.